One sample yielded the 5 T cell receptor beta chains listed below, sequenced in a study of shared clonotypes between healthy human individuals. The naive CD8 fraction comprised CD45RO-negative cells positively selected for CCR7 and excluded terminally differentiated effector memory CD45RA+ cells. TCRdb's table, derived via immunoSEQ multiplex PCR, lists solely in-frame clones and lacks some. The data show approximately 1.9 million clones, with about 93% seen just once and around 1.7% held by the top ten. The sample was naive CD8+ T cells from PBMCs. The receptors were gathered from a man aged 18 to 30 in good health. Some clones in this sample may be carry-over from other donors' samples.

In this sample, this clone turned up once. The chain couples TRBV19 to TRBJ1-5; 7 nucleotides align to TRBD1. Trimming took 8 bases from V and 0 from J; bases not matched to a gene: 4. This CDR3 is built from 14 residues. The germline CDR1 and CDR2 sequences are LNHDA and SQIVND (reference sequence). In nucleotides, the CDR3 is TGTGCCAGTCGGGACAGACATAGCAATCAGCCCCAGCATTTT. Its translation is CASRDRHSNQPQHF. Filled out from reference TRBV19 and TRBJ1-5, the complete variable domain reads DGGITQSPKYLFRKEGQNVTLSCEQNLNHDAMYWYRQDPGQGLRLIYYSQIVNDFQKGDIAEGYSVSREKKESFPLTVTSAQKNPTAFYLCASRDRHSNQPQHFGDGTRLSIL.

CDR3 sequence: CASSSTQTVRSYEQYF. In DNA, the CDR3 is TGTGCCAGCAGCTCTACCCAAACGGTTCGCTCCTACGAGCAGTACTTC. The genes are TRBV5-6 and TRBJ2-7; D is unclear. The CDR3 is 16 amino acids. CDR1 and CDR2 from the germline V gene are SGHDT and YYEEEE. V gave up 3 bases and J gave up 0 bases, with 16 bases separating them.

The chain carries TRBV27 and TRBJ1-2; no definite D call. The CDR3 length is 15 residues. V was trimmed by 3 bases and J by 3 bases, leaving 14 bases between them. Germline V gives CDR1 MNHEY, CDR2 SMNVEV (reference sequence). The CDR3 is CASSFLGDVHYGYTF. The CDR3 region has the DNA TGTGCCAGCAGTTTTTTAGGAGACGTACACTATGGCTACACCTTC.

The rearrangement uses TRBV6-5 and TRBJ2-7, with 9 bases lining up with TRBD1. J lost 9 bases, V lost 2 bases, and 8 bases had no gene match. CDR1 and CDR2 from the germline V gene are MNHEY and SVGAGI. This CDR3 region has 14 residues. CDR3: CASSYGTGSSMQYF. In nucleotides, the CDR3 is TGTGCCAGCAGTTACGGGACAGGGTCCTCAATGCAGTACTTC.

V and J are TRBV7-8 and TRBJ1-2; D is uncertain. Germline CDR1 SGHVS, CDR2 FQNEAQ. The CDR3 runs to 16 residues. Between the trimmed V and J ends, which lost 5 bases and 1 base, there was a span of 17 bases. CDR3 region: CASSEAGFIINYGYTF. The CDR3 coding sequence is TGTGCCAGCAGCGAAGCGGGGTTCATAATTAACTATGGCTACACCTTC.